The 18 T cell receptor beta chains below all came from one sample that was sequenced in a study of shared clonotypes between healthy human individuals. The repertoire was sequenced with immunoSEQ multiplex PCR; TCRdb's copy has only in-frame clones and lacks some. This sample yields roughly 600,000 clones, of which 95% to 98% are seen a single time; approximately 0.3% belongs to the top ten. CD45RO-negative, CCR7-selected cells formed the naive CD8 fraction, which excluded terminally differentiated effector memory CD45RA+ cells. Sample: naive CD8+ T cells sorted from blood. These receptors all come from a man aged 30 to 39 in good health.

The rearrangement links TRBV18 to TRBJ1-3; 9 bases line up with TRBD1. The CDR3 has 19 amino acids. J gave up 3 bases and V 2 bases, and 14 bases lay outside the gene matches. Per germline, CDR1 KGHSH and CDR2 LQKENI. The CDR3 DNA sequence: TGTGCCAGCTCACCAGATCTTTCCCCTGGACAGGGGTATGGAAACACCATATATTTT. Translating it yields CASSPDLSPGQGYGNTIYF.

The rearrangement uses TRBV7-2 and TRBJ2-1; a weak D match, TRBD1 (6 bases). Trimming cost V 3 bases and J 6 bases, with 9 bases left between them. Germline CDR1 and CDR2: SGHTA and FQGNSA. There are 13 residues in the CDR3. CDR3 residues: CASSFQGSNEQFF. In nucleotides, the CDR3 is TGTGCCAGCAGCTTTCAGGGGAGCAATGAGCAGTTCTTC.

The CDR3 is CASSEPYRRTGLEKLFF. The CDR3 DNA sequence: TGTGCCAGCAGTGAACCGTACAGACGGACAGGGTTGGAAAAACTGTTTTTT. V is TRBV6-1 and J is TRBJ1-4; TRBD1 aligns across 8 bases. Germline V gene lookup returns CDR1 MNHNS and CDR2 SASEGT. The CDR3 consists of 17 residues. With 2 bases clipped from V and 8 bases from J, the junction kept 13 bases outside the gene matches.

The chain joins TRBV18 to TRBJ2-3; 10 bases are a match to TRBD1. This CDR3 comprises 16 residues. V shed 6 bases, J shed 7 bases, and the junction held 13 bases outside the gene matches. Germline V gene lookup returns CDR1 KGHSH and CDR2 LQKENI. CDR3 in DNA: TGTGCCAGCTCCCAGACGGGACAGGGGACGCCAAATACGCAGTATTTT. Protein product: CASSQTGQGTPNTQYF.

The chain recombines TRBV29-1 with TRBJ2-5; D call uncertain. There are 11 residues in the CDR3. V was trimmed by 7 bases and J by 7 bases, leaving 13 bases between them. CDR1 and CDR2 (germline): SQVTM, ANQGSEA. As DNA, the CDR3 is TGCAGCGCCCGGTCTACCGGGACCCAGTACTTC. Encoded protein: CSARSTGTQYF. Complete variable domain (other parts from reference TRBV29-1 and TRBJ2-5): SAVISQKPSRDICQRGTSLTIQCQVDSQVTMMFWYRQQPGQSLTLIATANQGSEATYESGFVIDKFPISRPNLTFSTLTVSNMSPEDSSIYLCSARSTGTQYFGPGTRLLVL.

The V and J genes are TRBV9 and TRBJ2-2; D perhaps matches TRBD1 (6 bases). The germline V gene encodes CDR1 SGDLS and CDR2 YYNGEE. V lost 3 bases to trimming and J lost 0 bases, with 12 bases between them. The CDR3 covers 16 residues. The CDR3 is CASSAFGQPNTGELFF. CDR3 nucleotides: TGTGCCAGCAGCGCATTCGGACAGCCGAACACCGGGGAGCTGTTTTTT.

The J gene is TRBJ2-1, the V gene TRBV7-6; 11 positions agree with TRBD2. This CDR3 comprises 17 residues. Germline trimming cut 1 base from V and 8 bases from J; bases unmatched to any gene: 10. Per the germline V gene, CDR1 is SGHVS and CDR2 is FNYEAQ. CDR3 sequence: CASSLETSGRYFDEQFF. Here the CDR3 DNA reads TGTGCCAGCAGCTTAGAAACTAGCGGGAGATATTTCGATGAGCAGTTCTTC. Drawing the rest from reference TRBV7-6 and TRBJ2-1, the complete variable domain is GAGVSQSPRYKVTKRGQDVALRCDPISGHVSLYWYRQALGQGPEFLTYFNYEAQQDKSGLPNDRFSAERPEGSISTLTIQRTEQRDSAMYRCASSLETSGRYFDEQFFGPGTRLTVL.

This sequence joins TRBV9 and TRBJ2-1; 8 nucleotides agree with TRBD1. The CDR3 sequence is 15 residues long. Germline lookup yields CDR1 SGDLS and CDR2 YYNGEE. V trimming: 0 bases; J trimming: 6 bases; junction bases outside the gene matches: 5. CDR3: CASSVGQGAFNEQFF. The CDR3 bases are TGTGCCAGCAGCGTAGGGCAGGGGGCCTTCAATGAGCAGTTCTTC.

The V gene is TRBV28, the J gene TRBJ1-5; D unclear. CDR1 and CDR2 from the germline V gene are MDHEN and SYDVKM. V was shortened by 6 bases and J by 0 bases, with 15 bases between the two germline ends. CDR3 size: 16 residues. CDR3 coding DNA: TGTGCCAGCAGCCCCCGGGTGGTTGATAGCAATCAGCCCCAGCATTTT. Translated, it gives CASSPRVVDSNQPQHF.

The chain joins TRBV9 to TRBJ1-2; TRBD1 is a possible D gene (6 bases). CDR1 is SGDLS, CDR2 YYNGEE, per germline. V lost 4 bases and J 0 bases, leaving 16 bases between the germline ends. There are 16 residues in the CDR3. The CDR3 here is CASSHRRDTANYGYTF. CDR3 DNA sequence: TGTGCCAGCAGCCACCGCCGGGACACTGCTAACTATGGCTACACCTTC.

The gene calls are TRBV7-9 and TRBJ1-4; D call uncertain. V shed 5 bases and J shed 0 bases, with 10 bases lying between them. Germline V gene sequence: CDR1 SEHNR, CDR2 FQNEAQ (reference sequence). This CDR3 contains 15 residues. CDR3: CASSPHSATNEKLFF. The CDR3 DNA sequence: TGTGCCAGCAGCCCCCACAGCGCAACTAATGAAAAACTGTTTTTT.

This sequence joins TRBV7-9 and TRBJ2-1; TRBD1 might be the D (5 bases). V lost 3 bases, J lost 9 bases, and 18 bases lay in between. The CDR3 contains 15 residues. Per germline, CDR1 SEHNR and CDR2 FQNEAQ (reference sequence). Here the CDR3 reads CASSFYRVQRGEQFF. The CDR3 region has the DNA TGTGCCAGCAGCTTTTACAGAGTGCAAAGGGGTGAGCAGTTCTTC.

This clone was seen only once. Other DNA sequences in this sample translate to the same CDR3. The CDR3 reads CSVEDRYNEQFF. The DNA for the CDR3 is TGCAGCGTGGAGGACAGATACAATGAGCAGTTCTTC. The V and J genes are TRBV29-1 and TRBJ2-1, with D perhaps matching TRBD1 (6 bases). In germline, CDR1 is SQVTM, CDR2 ANQGSEA. CDR3 length: 12 residues. Trimming stripped 6 bases from V and 4 bases from J, with 10 bases between.

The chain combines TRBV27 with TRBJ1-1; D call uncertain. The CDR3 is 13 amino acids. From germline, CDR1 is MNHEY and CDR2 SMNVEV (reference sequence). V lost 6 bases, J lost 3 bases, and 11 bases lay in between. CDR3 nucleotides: TGTGCCAGCAGCGTTATCGAGGACACTGAAGCTTTCTTT. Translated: CASSVIEDTEAFF.

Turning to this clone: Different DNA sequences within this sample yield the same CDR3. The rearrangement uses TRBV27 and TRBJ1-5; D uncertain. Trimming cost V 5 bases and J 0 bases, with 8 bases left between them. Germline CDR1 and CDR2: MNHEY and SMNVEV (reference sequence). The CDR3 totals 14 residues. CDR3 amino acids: CASSPLSSNQPQHF. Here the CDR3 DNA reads TGTGCCAGCAGTCCGCTGTCTAGCAATCAGCCCCAGCATTTT.

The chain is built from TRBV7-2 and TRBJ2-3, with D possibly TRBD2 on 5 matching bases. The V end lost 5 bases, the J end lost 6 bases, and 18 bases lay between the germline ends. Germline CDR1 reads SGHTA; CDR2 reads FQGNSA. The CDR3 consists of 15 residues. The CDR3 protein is CASSPMGLAGDTQYF. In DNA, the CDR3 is TGTGCCAGCAGCCCAATGGGTCTAGCTGGGGATACGCAGTATTTT.

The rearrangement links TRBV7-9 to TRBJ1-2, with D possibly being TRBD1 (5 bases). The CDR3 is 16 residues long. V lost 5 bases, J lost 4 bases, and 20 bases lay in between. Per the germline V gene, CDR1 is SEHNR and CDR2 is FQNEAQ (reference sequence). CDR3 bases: TGTGCCAGCAGCCCACTTCGTCGACAGCGGCCCTATGGCTACACCTTC. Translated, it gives CASSPLRRQRPYGYTF.

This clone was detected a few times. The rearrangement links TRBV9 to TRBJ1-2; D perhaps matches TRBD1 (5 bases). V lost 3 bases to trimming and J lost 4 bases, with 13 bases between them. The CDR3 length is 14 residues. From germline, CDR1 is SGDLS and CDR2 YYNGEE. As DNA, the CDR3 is TGTGCCAGCAGCGGAACGGGGCTCCTCTATGGCTACACCTTC. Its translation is CASSGTGLLYGYTF.